This is a list of T cell receptor beta chains from one sample in a study of T cell changes during pregnancy in multiple sclerosis. Generated by immunoSEQ multiplex PCR, the TCRdb table keeps only in-frame clones and is missing some. Of 75,000 to 95,000 clones in the sample, 91% were seen once. The source was peripheral blood, collected before pregnancy. These receptors were collected from a female donor with multiple sclerosis, enrolled in a pregnancy study. CDR3s include the opening cysteine and the closing phenylalanine or tryptophan. D genes are given only for firm matches.

d_call	v_call	j_call	cdr3_nt	cdr3_aa
TRBD1	TRBV19	TRBJ1-4	TGTGCCAGTAGTACGTTTCCGGGACAGGGAGATGAAAAACTGTTTTTT	CASSTFPGQGDEKLFF
-	TRBV11-2	TRBJ2-5	TGTGCCAGCAGCAATCGAAACGGGGAGACCCAGTACTTC	CASSNRNGETQYF
TRBD1	TRBV6-5	TRBJ2-3	TGTGCCAGCAGTTACCAAAGGACAGGGCTGCAGTATTTT	CASSYQRTGLQYF
-	TRBV29-1	TRBJ2-5	TGCAGCGTTGAACTCGGTCTTTTAGTCTACTTC	CSVELGLLVYF
-	TRBV5-1	TRBJ1-4	TGCGCCAGCAGCTTGGGGGCCGCCGGAGGAGAAAAACTGTTTTTT	CASSLGAAGGEKLFF
-	TRBV2	TRBJ2-1	TGTGCCAGCAGTGAGCAAGGTCGGGGGTACAATGAGCAGTTCTTC	CASSEQGRGYNEQFF
TRBD1	TRBV7-3	TRBJ1-1	TGTGCCAGCAGTTTAAGACAGGGGACTGAAGCTTTCTTT	CASSLRQGTEAFF
TRBD1	TRBV4-3	TRBJ1-2	TGCGCCAGCAGCCAAGATTTGACAGGGGCCTATGGCTACACCTTC	CASSQDLTGAYGYTF
-	TRBV5-1	TRBJ2-5	TGCGCCAGCAGCTTGGAACAGGGAAAAGAGACCCAGTACTTC	CASSLEQGKETQYF
TRBD1	TRBV15	TRBJ1-2	TGTGCCACCAGACGGGACAGGGGGTACAACTATGGCTACACCTTC	CATRRDRGYNYGYTF